Below are 10 T cell receptor beta chains sequenced from a single sample in a study of cytomegalovirus exposure and HLA in healthy donors. This PCR relied on a set of 60 Vbeta primers and 13 Jbeta primers. Assay used: immunoSEQ multiplex PCR; TCRdb lists only in-frame clones, some missing. Of some 150,000 clones in the sample, over 75% were seen once. Sequencing was done on a sample of PBMCs. The receptors stem from a man aged 25 to 45 in good health and CMV-seropositive.

About this clone itself: This CDR3 is also generated by other DNA sequences in the sample. The V call is TRBV18, the J call TRBJ1-5, with TRBD1 matching 8 bases. Germline V gene data show CDR1 as KGHSH and CDR2 as LQKENI. The V and J ends lost 3 bases and 5 bases, in that order; junction bases with no gene match: 3. This CDR3 region has 14 residues. The CDR3, as DNA: TGTGCCAGCTCACCCCAGGGGGCCGATCAGCCCCAGCATTTT. It is translated as CASSPQGADQPQHF.

This clone was observed a few times. The chain joins TRBV6-1 to TRBJ1-1; TRBD1 is a possible D gene (6 bases). CDR3 length: 13 amino acids. Germline lookup yields CDR1 MNHNS and CDR2 SASEGT. Trimming took 7 bases from V and 1 from J, leaving 10 bases between them. CDR3 in DNA: TGTGCCAGCACCGCGACAGGGAACACTGAAGCTTTCTTT. Protein product: CASTATGNTEAFF.

This chain uses TRBV6-4 with TRBJ2-5, with 9 nucleotides matching TRBD1. The CDR3 consists of 15 residues. V lost 5 bases to trimming and J lost 3 bases; unmatched junction nucleotides: 7. The germline V gene has CDR1 MRHNA and CDR2 SNTAGT. The DNA for the CDR3 is TGTGCCAGCAGTCTGGGCACAGGGGGCGAAGAGACCCAGTACTTC. This sequence encodes CASSLGTGGEETQYF.

The chain carries TRBV19 and TRBJ2-3, with a weak D call TRBD1 (6 bases). The CDR3 runs to 15 residues. Germline assignment: CDR1 LNHDA and CDR2 SQIVND (reference sequence). V gave up 4 bases and J gave up 6 bases, with 17 bases separating them. The CDR3 DNA sequence: TGTGCCAGTAGTACCCAGGGGTCTAAACGGGATACGCAGTATTTT. This sequence encodes CASSTQGSKRDTQYF. The full variable domain, its missing parts supplied by reference TRBV19 and TRBJ2-3, is DGGITQSPKYLFRKEGQNVTLSCEQNLNHDAMYWYRQDPGQGLRLIYYSQIVNDFQKGDIAEGYSVSREKKESFPLTVTSAQKNPTAFYLCASSTQGSKRDTQYFGPGTRLTVL.

This clone was observed a handful of times. V is TRBV27 and J is TRBJ1-4, with D unresolved. Germline CDR1 MNHEY, CDR2 SMNVEV (reference sequence). V lost 5 bases, J lost 3 bases, and 10 bases lay in between. CDR3 length: 14 amino acids. The CDR3 reads CASSPRLPNEKLFF. CDR3 DNA: TGTGCCAGCAGTCCCAGGCTTCCTAATGAAAAACTGTTTTTT.

The chain employs TRBV7-9 and TRBJ2-5; D is unclear. Germline lookup yields CDR1 SEHNR and CDR2 FQNEAQ (reference sequence). V lost 6 bases, J lost 5 bases, and 10 bases lay in between. There are 12 residues in the CDR3. CDR3 sequence reads: CASRAASETQYF. DNA for the CDR3: TGTGCCAGCAGGGCCGCCAGTGAGACCCAGTACTTC.

This chain joins TRBV28 and TRBJ2-5; tentatively, D is TRBD1 (6 bases). Germline values: CDR1 MDHEN, CDR2 SYDVKM. This CDR3 is 14 amino acids long. V lost 5 bases and J lost 4, with 14 bases in between. CDR3 residues: CASSPTGWGETQYF. As DNA, the CDR3 is TGTGCCAGCAGTCCTACAGGGTGGGGAGAGACCCAGTACTTC.

The table lists this clone with a few counts. This chain uses TRBV6-6 with TRBJ1-5; weak D call: TRBD1 (5 bases). The germline gives CDR1 MNHNY, CDR2 SVGAGI (reference sequence). V lost 2 bases, J lost 14 bases, and 16 bases lay in between. This CDR3 region has 13 residues. CDR3 in amino acids: CASSYGADPAKHF. CDR3 in DNA: TGTGCCAGCAGTTACGGGGCAGACCCAGCAAAGCATTTT.

The chain links TRBV5-4 to TRBJ2-4; 13 positions match TRBD2. There are 19 residues in the CDR3. Looked up from germline, CDR1 is SGHNT and CDR2 is YYREEE (reference sequence). Losses at the gene ends were 0 bases for V and 0 bases for J; bases not matched to a gene: 6. The CDR3 sequence is CASSLAGLAGTIAKNIQYF. Written as DNA, the CDR3 is TGTGCCAGCAGCTTGGCGGGACTAGCGGGGACAATAGCCAAAAACATTCAGTACTTC. Combining the CDR3 with reference TRBV5-4 and TRBJ2-4 gives the whole variable domain ETGVTQSPTHLIKTRGQQVTLRCSSQSGHNTVSWYQQALGQGPQFIFQYYREEENGRGNFPPRFSGLQFPNYSSELNVNALELDDSALYLCASSLAGLAGTIAKNIQYFGAGTRLSVL.

CDR3 sequence (DNA): TGTGCCAGCAGCTTAGGGAGTTACGATTCACCCCTCCACTTT. Translated, it gives CASSLGSYDSPLHF. The rearrangement links TRBV7-9 to TRBJ1-6; D not certain. Per the germline V gene, CDR1 is SEHNR and CDR2 is FQNEAQ (reference sequence). There are 14 residues in the CDR3. V was trimmed by 1 base and J by 8 bases, leaving 9 bases between them.